This is a list of T cell receptor beta chains from one sample in a study of cytomegalovirus exposure and HLA in healthy donors. The data were produced by immunoSEQ multiplex PCR, yet TCRdb's version contains in-frame clones alone and is incomplete. The table includes roughly 170,000 clones, about 79% detected once. The sequenced material came from PBMCs. The receptors originated from a girl aged 2 to 10 in good health and CMV-seropositive. Both conserved end residues are part of each CDR3. The D gene is left open where the match is weak. Clone size appears in some rows only: once, few, many, or a class for an expanded clone.

CDR3 protein | CDR3 DNA | clone size | D gene | J gene | V gene
CASSIYHGQQNTEAFF | TGTGCCAGTAGTATCTATCACGGACAGCAGAACACTGAAGCTTTCTTT | - | - | TRBJ1-1 | TRBV19
CASSLWDRGRREKLFF | TGTGCCAGCAGTCTGTGGGACAGGGGAAGAAGGGAAAAACTGTTTTTT | - | TRBD1 | TRBJ1-4 | TRBV28
CASSGPTGGNEKLFF | TGTGCCAGCAGTGGCCCGACAGGGGGCAATGAAAAACTGTTTTTT | - | TRBD1 | TRBJ1-4 | TRBV25-1
CASSPPRGASGNTEAFF | TGTGCCAGCAGTCCCCCCCGGGGGGCATCGGGGAACACTGAAGCTTTCTTT | - | - | TRBJ1-1 | TRBV28
CASSTGTSGIFDEQYF | TGTGCCAGCAGCACCGGGACTAGCGGGATTTTCGACGAGCAGTACTTC | once | TRBD2 | TRBJ2-7 | TRBV5-8
CASKAGQSYNEQFF | TGTGCCAGCAAAGCAGGGCAGTCCTACAATGAGCAGTTCTTC | - | - | TRBJ2-1 | TRBV18
CASSRQRAGSTRYQETQYF | TGCGCCAGCAGCCGTCAGCGGGCCGGCTCTACTCGGTACCAAGAGACCCAGTACTTC | - | - | TRBJ2-5 | TRBV4-1
CASSLTETYEQYF | TGTGCCAGCAGCTTGACAGAAACCTACGAGCAGTACTTC | - | - | TRBJ2-7 | TRBV5-6
CARRPGQGLLAFF | TGTGCCAGAAGACCGGGACAGGGTCTTTTAGCTTTCTTT | - | - | TRBJ1-1 | TRBV21-1
CAWSTHRGHSGNTIYF | TGTGCCTGGAGTACTCACAGGGGCCACTCTGGAAACACCATATATTTT | - | TRBD1 | TRBJ1-3 | TRBV30
CASSLHRANEQYF | TGTGCCAGCAGCCTACACAGGGCAAACGAGCAGTACTTC | - | - | TRBJ2-7 | TRBV11-2
CASSGPGLAGLVSYNEQFF | TGCGCCAGCAGCGGACCGGGACTAGCGGGATTGGTGTCCTACAATGAGCAGTTCTTC | few | TRBD2 | TRBJ2-1 | TRBV5-1
CASSEYGGRGNTIYF | TGTGCCAGCAGTGAATACGGCGGGAGAGGAAACACCATATATTTT | - | - | TRBJ1-3 | TRBV25-1
CASSLSSGAVHEQYF | TGTGCCAGCAGCTTATCCTCAGGGGCGGTTCACGAGCAGTACTTC | once | - | TRBJ2-7 | TRBV7-2
CATGQGFLSSYNSPLHF | TGTGCCACTGGACAGGGATTTCTTAGCTCCTATAATTCACCCCTCCACTTT | once | TRBD1 | TRBJ1-6 | TRBV2
CAWSVIASGFYNEQFF | TGTGCCTGGAGTGTAATCGCTAGCGGATTCTACAATGAGCAGTTCTTC | - | TRBD2 | TRBJ2-1 | TRBV30
CASSRGGQETQYF | TGTGCCAGTAGTAGGGGAGGTCAAGAGACCCAGTACTTC | - | - | TRBJ2-5 | TRBV19
CASSSDRGGETQYF | TGCGCCAGCAGCTCCGACAGGGGAGGGGAGACCCAGTACTTC | - | - | TRBJ2-5 | TRBV5-1
CASSRGTATYEQYF | TGTGCCAGCAGCCGAGGCACTGCAACCTACGAGCAGTACTTC | - | - | TRBJ2-7 | TRBV6-5
CAIGGSNQPQHF | TGTGCCATCGGGGGGAGCAATCAGCCCCAGCATTTT | - | - | TRBJ1-5 | TRBV19
CASSVGLAGVENEQFF | TGTGCCAGCAGCGTCGGACTCGCGGGAGTGGAAAATGAGCAGTTCTTC | - | TRBD2 | TRBJ2-1 | TRBV9
CASRRGDLGEQYF | TGTGCCAGCCGCAGGGGAGATCTAGGCGAGCAGTACTTC | - | - | TRBJ2-7 | TRBV28
CASSETGSSYGYTF | TGTGCCAGCAGTGAGACAGGGTCTTCCTATGGCTACACCTTC | - | TRBD1 | TRBJ1-2 | TRBV25-1
CASSSGQGAFYGYTF | TGTGCCAGCAGCTCAGGACAGGGGGCGTTCTATGGCTACACCTTC | - | TRBD1 | TRBJ1-2 | TRBV25-1
CASSAGGFTEAFF | TGTGCCAGCAGTGCAGGGGGATTCACTGAAGCTTTCTTT | - | TRBD1 | TRBJ1-1 | TRBV2
CASSVVGGNNEQFF | TGTGCCAGCAGCGTAGTAGGCGGGAACAATGAGCAGTTCTTC | - | - | TRBJ2-1 | TRBV9
CASSPSGGPGYEQYF | TGTGCCAGCAGTCCAAGCGGGGGGCCCGGTTACGAGCAGTACTTC | - | TRBD2 | TRBJ2-7 | TRBV2
CASSRTGAGASNQPQHF | TGTGCCAGCTCACGAACCGGAGCGGGGGCTAGCAATCAGCCCCAGCATTTT | - | - | TRBJ1-5 | TRBV18
CASSLSGTSGSDTQYF | TGTGCCAGCAGCCTAAGCGGGACTAGCGGGAGCGATACGCAGTATTTT | few | TRBD2 | TRBJ2-3 | TRBV7-3
CAWSGVDFNEQFF | TGTGCCTGGAGTGGAGTTGACTTCAATGAGCAGTTCTTC | - | - | TRBJ2-1 | TRBV30
CASSRALAGGREQYF | TGTGCCAGCAGCCGAGCCTTAGCGGGAGGGCGTGAGCAGTACTTC | - | TRBD2 | TRBJ2-7 | TRBV28
CAISVGSTPTYEQYF | TGTGCCATCAGTGTTGGGTCGACTCCAACCTACGAGCAGTACTTC | - | - | TRBJ2-7 | TRBV10-3
CASSLAASGTQQYF | TGTGCCAGCAGCTTAGCGGCTAGCGGGACCCAACAGTACTTC | - | TRBD2 | TRBJ2-7 | TRBV11-3
CASSSPDRGPYEQYF | TGTGCCAGCAGCTCGCCGGACAGGGGGCCCTACGAGCAGTACTTC | - | TRBD1 | TRBJ2-7 | TRBV7-3
CASSDLGGLNEQFF | TGCGCCAGCAGTGACTTGGGGGGGCTCAATGAGCAGTTCTTC | - | - | TRBJ2-1 | TRBV10-1
CASSESRRPGEAFF | TGTGCCAGCAGTGAATCGAGGAGACCCGGTGAAGCTTTCTTT | - | - | TRBJ1-1 | TRBV6-1
CASSQTTGTGNTIYF | TGTGCCAGCAGCCAAACAACAGGGACTGGAAACACCATATATTTT | - | - | TRBJ1-3 | TRBV28
CASSESQGAYSPLHF | TGTGCCAGCAGTGAGTCACAGGGGGCGTATTCACCCCTCCACTTT | - | TRBD1 | TRBJ1-6 | TRBV6-1
CAWSVRGSEKLFF | TGTGCCTGGAGTGTAAGGGGGAGTGAAAAACTGTTTTTT | few | - | TRBJ1-4 | TRBV30
CASSGLVNTDTQYF | TGTGCCAGCAGTGGGCTTGTAAACACAGATACGCAGTATTTT | - | - | TRBJ2-3 | TRBV25-1
CASGFDFGPRGSTEAFF | TGTGCTAGTGGTTTCGATTTTGGACCCAGAGGGAGCACTGAAGCTTTCTTT | - | - | TRBJ1-1 | TRBV12-5
CASQGPASSYGYTF | TGTGCCAGCCAGGGGCCGGCCTCTTCTTATGGCTACACCTTC | - | - | TRBJ1-2 | TRBV2
CARSSRLSNTEAFF | TGTGCCCGGAGTAGCAGGTTATCGAACACTGAAGCTTTCTTT | - | - | TRBJ1-1 | TRBV30
CASSSRDRVNTEAFF | TGTGCCAGTAGCTCGAGAGACAGAGTGAACACTGAAGCTTTCTTT | - | - | TRBJ1-1 | TRBV19
CASGLDRGASYEQYF | TGTGCCAGCGGATTGGACAGGGGGGCTTCCTACGAGCAGTACTTC | - | TRBD1 | TRBJ2-7 | TRBV6-1
CASSRWPGETEAFF | TGTGCCAGCAGCCGATGGCCGGGTGAGACTGAAGCTTTCTTT | - | - | TRBJ1-1 | TRBV11-2
CASSSPTGVYGYTF | TGTGCCAGCAGTTCCCCGACAGGGGTCTATGGCTACACCTTC | - | TRBD1 | TRBJ1-2 | TRBV28
CASRSQGWRTSGDYEQYF | TGTGCCAGCAGGTCACAGGGGTGGCGGACTAGCGGGGACTACGAGCAGTACTTC | - | TRBD2 | TRBJ2-7 | TRBV28
CASSPYGNEQFF | TGTGCCAGCAGCCCCTACGGGAATGAGCAGTTCTTC | - | - | TRBJ2-1 | TRBV2
CASHIRGRVTEAFF | TGTGCCAGCCATATAAGGGGGCGTGTCACTGAAGCTTTCTTT | - | TRBD1 | TRBJ1-1 | TRBV19
CSVEGQDYEQYF | TGCAGCGTTGAAGGGCAGGACTACGAGCAGTACTTC | - | - | TRBJ2-7 | TRBV29-1
CASSYSNSPNSPLHF | TGTGCCAGCAGTTACTCGAACAGTCCAAATTCACCCCTCCACTTT | - | - | TRBJ1-6 | TRBV6-5
CASRSGRGAYNEQFF | TGTGCCAGCCGATCCGGGCGGGGGGCTTACAATGAGCAGTTCTTC | once | TRBD2 | TRBJ2-1 | TRBV6-1